What follows describes a single T cell receptor (beta chain). What it binds is unknown. Assay: immunoSEQ multiplex PCR; the TCRdb copy retains only in-frame clones and omits some. The table lists approximately 3,000 clones, around 55% of them singletons. Germline V gene sequence: CDR1 LGHNA, CDR2 YNFKEQ. The CDR3 length is 14 residues. The V gene end was trimmed by 6 bases and the J gene end by 2 bases; junction bases not matched to a gene: 5. The sample is drawn from a study of siplizumab effects on memory and regulatory T cells. Study-level results: Both greater diversity than memory cells and a major contribution to the alloresponse seemed to characterize naive T cells.

It was at 37°C and for more than 5 days that the mixed lymphocyte reaction cells were cocultured. The TCR comes from a human donor in good health; the cells came from an allogeneic mixed lymphocyte reaction. Some clones in this sample may be carry-over from other donors' samples. The chain links TRBV4-2 to TRBJ2-7; TRBD2 aligns across 9 bases. Material: CFSE-low (dividing) CD8+ T cells sorted from an allogeneic mixed lymphocyte reaction. CDR3 sequence reads: CASRYVAGAYEQYF. CDR3 in DNA: TGTGCCAGCAGATACGTAGCGGGGGCCTACGAGCAGTACTTC.